The clone carrying this TCR beta chain was counted between two and nine times. What it binds is not known. The data are from a study of T-cell memory formation after mild COVID-19. Broader study findings: Clones shrinking between day 15 and 85 showed a balanced CD4/CD8 split, and those that grew later tilted toward CD4+.

Using its own MiXCR run on the 5' RACE reads, TCRdb lists one record per CDR3 protein. The sample has 250,000 to 300,000 distinct CDR3 sequences; around 15% are singletons. CDR1 and CDR2 from the germline V gene are SEHNR and FQNEAQ (reference sequence). V shed 4 bases, J shed 4 bases, and the junction held 9 bases outside the gene matches. The length of the CDR3 is 16 residues. The chain has TRBV7-9 and TRBJ2-5; 10 bases align to TRBD1. The receptor was derived from a man aged 18-30 years who had mild COVID-19 (a few samples of this study predate the infection). Cell type and time point are not known. Input material: PBMCs or a T cell subset sorted from them (not recorded which). Written as DNA, the CDR3 is TGTGCCAGCAGCTCGTTCGGGACAGGGGCGAGAGAGACCCAGTACTTC. This encodes CASSSFGTGARETQYF.